This T cell receptor beta chain was obtained from a study of regulatory T cells in long-lasting Graves disease. This clonotype was recorded many times. Libraries of TCR beta came from iRepertoire HTBI primers plus Arm-PCR of CDR3 regions. TCRdb ran MiXCR on the multiplex PCR reads and lists one entry per CDR3 protein. The sample lists about 220,000 distinct CDR3 sequences, roughly 18% occurring once. As to time point: newly diagnosed GD, antithyroid drugs for less than 3 months. Following extraction of RNA from PBMCs, that RNA was used to make the TCR library. This sample also belongs to another study, concerning T cells in Graves' hyperthyroidism and ophthalmopathy.

This TCR was sampled from a woman aged 25 to 39 with Graves disease. This sample comprised peripheral blood mononuclear cells (PBMCs), obtained at new diagnosis, from a patient treated with antithyroid drugs.

CDR3: CASSEAVSAGRFYNSPLHF. The DNA of the CDR3 is TGTGCCAGCAGTGAAGCGGTCTCGGCAGGGCGTTTCTATAATTCACCCCTCCACTTT. The chain uses TRBV2 and TRBJ1-6; tentatively, D is TRBD1 (5 bases). Looked up from germline, CDR1 is SNHLY and CDR2 is FYNNEI. V was cut by 0 bases and J by 3 bases, with 18 bases left in between. This CDR3 is built from 19 residues.